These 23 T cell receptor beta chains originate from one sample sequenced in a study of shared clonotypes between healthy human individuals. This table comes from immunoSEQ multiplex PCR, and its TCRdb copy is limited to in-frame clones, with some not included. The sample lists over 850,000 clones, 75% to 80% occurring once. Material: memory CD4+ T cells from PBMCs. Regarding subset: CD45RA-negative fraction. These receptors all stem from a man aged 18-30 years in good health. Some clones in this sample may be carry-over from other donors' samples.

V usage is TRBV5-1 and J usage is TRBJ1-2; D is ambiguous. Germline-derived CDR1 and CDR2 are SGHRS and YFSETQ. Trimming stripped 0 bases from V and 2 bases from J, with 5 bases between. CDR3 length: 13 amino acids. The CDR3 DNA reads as TGCGCCAGCAGCTTGGTGGACAACTATGGCTACACCTTC. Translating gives CASSLVDNYGYTF.

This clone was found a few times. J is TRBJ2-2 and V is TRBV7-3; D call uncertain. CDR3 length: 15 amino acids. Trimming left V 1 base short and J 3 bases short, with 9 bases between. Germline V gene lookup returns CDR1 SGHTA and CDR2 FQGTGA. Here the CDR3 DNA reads TGTGCCAGCAGCTTAAATAGCCGATACACCGGGGAGCTGTTTTTT. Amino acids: CASSLNSRYTGELFF.

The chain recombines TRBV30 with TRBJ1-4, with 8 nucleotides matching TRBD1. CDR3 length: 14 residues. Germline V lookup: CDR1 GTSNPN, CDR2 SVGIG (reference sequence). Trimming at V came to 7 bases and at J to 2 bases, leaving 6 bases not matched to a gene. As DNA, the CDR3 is TGTGCCTTCAGGGGGCTTTTGACTAATGAAAAACTGTTTTTT. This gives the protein CAFRGLLTNEKLFF.

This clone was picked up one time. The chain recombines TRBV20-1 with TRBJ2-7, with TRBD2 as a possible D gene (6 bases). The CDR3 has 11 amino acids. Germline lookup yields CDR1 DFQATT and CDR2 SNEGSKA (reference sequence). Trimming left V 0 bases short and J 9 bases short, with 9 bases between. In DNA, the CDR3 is TGCAGTGCTAGAGATCAGGGAGGGCAGTACTTC. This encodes CSARDQGGQYF.

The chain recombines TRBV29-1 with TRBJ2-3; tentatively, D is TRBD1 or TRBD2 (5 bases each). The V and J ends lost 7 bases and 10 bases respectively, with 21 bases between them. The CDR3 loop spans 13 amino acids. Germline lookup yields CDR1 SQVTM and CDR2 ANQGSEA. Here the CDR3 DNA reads TGCAGCGCTGATAGGGACCTCCCGAACGCGCAGTATTTT. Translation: CSADRDLPNAQYF.

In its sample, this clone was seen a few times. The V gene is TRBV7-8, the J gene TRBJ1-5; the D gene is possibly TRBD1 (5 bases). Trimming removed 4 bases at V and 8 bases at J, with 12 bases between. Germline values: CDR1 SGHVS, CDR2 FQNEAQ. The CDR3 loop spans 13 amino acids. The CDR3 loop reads CASSSRPREPQHF. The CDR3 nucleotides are TGTGCCAGCAGCTCCCGACCCAGGGAGCCCCAGCATTTT.

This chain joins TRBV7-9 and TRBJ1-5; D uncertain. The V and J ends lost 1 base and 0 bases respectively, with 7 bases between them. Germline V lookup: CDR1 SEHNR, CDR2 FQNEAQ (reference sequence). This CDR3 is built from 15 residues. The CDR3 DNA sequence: TGTGCCAGCAGCTTAGAGTCCGGTAGCAATCAGCCCCAGCATTTT. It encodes CASSLESGSNQPQHF. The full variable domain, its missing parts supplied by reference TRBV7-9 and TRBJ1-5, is DTGVSQNPRHKITKRGQNVTFRCDPISEHNRLYWYRQTLGQGPEFLTYFQNEAQLEKSRLLSDRFSAERPKGSFSTLEIQRTEQGDSAMYLCASSLESGSNQPQHFGDGTRLSIL.

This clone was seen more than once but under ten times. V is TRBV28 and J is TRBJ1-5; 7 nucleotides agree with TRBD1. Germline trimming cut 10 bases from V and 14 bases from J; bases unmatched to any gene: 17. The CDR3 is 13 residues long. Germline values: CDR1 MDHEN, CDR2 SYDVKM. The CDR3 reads CATSGDRPAGEHF. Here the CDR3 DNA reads TGTGCCACCTCGGGGGACAGACCCGCGGGCGAGCATTTT.

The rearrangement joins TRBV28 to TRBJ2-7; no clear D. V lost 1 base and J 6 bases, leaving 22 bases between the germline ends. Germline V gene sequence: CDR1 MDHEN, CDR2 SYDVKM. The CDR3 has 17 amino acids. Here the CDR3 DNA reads TGTGCCAGCAGTTTATATGGTAGGAGAGGTGTTAGGCGCGAGCAGTACTTC. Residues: CASSLYGRRGVRREQYF.

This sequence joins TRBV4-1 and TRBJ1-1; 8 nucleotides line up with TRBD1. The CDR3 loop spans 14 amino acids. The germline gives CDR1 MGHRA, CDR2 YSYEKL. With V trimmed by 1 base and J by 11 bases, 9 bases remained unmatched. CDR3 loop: CASSQAWYRGSAFF. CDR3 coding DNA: TGCGCCAGCAGCCAAGCGTGGTACAGGGGGTCGGCTTTCTTT.

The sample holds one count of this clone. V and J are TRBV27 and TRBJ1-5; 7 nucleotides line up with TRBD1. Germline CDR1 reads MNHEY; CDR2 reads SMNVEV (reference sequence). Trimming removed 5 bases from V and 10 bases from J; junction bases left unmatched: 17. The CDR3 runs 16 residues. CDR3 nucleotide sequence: TGTGCCAGCAGTCCATACCGGACAGGCGCCGTCTTTCCCCAGCATTTT. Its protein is CASSPYRTGAVFPQHF.

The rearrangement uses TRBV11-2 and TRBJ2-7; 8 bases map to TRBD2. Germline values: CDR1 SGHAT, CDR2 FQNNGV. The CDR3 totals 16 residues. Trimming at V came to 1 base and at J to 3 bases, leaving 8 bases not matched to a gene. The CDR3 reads CASSLGTSGAFYEQYF. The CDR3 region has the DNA TGTGCCAGCAGCTTAGGTACTAGCGGTGCTTTCTACGAGCAGTACTTC. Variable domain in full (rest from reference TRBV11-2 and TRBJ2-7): EAGVAQSPRYKIIEKRQSVAFWCNPISGHATLYWYQQILGQGPKLLIQFQNNGVVDDSQLPKDRFSAERLKGVDSTLKIQPAKLEDSAVYLCASSLGTSGAFYEQYFGPGTRLTVT.

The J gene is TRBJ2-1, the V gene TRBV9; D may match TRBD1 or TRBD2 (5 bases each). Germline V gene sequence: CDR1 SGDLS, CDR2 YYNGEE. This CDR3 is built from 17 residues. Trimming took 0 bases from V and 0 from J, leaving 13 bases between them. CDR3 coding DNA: TGTGCCAGCAGCGTAGATCAGGGACGAAGCTCCTACAATGAGCAGTTCTTC. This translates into CASSVDQGRSSYNEQFF.

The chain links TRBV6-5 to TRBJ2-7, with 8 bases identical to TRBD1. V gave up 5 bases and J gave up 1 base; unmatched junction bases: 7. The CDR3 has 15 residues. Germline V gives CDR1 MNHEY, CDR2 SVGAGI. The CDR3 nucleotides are TGTGCCAGCAGTGCCCTTGGGACAGGTTCCTACGAGCAGTACTTC. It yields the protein CASSALGTGSYEQYF.

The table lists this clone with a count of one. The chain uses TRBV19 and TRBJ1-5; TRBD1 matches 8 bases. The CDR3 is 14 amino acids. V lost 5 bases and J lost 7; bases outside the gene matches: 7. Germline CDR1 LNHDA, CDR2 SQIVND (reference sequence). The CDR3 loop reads CASSVRTGRQPQHF. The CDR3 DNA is TGTGCCAGTAGTGTAAGGACAGGGCGGCAGCCCCAGCATTTT.

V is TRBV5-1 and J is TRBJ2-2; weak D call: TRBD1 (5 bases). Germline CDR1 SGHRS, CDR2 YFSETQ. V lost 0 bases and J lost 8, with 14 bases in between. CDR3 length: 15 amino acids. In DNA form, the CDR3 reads TGCGCCAGCAGCTTGGATGTCACCCCAGGGGGGGAGCTGTTTTTT. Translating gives CASSLDVTPGGELFF.

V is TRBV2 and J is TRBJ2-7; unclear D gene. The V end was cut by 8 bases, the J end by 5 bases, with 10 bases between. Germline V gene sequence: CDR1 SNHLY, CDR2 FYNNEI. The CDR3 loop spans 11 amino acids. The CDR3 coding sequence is TGTGCCAGCGCTAGGGAACACGAGCAGTACTTC. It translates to CASAREHEQYF.

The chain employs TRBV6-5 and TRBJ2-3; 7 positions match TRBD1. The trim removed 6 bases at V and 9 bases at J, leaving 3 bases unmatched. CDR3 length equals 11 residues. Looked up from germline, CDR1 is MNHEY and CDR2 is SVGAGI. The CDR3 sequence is CASRQGRTQYF. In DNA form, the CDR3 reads TGTGCCAGCAGACAGGGGAGAACGCAGTATTTT.

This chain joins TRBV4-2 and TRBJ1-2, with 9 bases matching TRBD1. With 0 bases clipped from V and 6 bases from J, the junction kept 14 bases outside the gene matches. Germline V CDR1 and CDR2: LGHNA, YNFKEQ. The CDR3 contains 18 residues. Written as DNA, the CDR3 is TGTGCCAGCAGCCAAGATGACACAGGGGGCCTCCCGACTCATGGCTACACCTTC. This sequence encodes CASSQDDTGGLPTHGYTF.

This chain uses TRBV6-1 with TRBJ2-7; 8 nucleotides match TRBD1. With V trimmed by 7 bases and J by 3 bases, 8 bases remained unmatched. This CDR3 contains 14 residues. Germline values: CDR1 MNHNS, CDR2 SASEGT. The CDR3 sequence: CASKSGTGRYEQYF. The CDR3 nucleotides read TGTGCCAGCAAATCGGGGACAGGACGCTACGAGCAGTACTTC.

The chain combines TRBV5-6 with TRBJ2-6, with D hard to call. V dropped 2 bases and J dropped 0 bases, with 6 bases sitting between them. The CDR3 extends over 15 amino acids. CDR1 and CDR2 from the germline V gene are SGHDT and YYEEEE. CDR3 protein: CASSFGVSGANVLTF. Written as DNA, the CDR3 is TGTGCCAGCAGCTTTGGGGTCTCTGGGGCCAACGTCCTGACTTTC.

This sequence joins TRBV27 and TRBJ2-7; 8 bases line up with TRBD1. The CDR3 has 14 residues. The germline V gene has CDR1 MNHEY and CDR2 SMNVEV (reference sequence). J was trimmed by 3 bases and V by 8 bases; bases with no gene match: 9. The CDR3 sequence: CASDSGQGHYEQYF. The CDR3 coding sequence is TGTGCCAGCGACTCCGGACAGGGACACTACGAGCAGTACTTC.

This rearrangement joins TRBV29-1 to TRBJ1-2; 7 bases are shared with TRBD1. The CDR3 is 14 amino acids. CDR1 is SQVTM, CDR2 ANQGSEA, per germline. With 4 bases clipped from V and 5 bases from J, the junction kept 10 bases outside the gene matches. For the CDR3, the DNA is TGCAGCGTTGTCAGGGGGGGTTTTGAGTATGGCTACACCTTC. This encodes CSVVRGGFEYGYTF.